Listed here are 7 T cell receptor beta chains from one sample, sequenced in a study of cytomegalovirus exposure and HLA in healthy donors. Data came from immunoSEQ multiplex PCR; TCRdb stores just in-frame clones and leaves some out. The sample comprises 110,000 to 150,000 clones, around 93% of which are singletons, and about 1.7% rests with the top ten. The sequencing sample was made of PBMCs. These receptors came from a man aged 18 to 30 in good health and CMV-seropositive.

The V gene is TRBV6-1, the J gene TRBJ2-5, with 8 bases matching TRBD1. This CDR3 region has 14 residues. V trimming: 6 bases; J trimming: 5 bases; junction bases outside the gene matches: 8. Per germline, CDR1 MNHNS and CDR2 SASEGT. The CDR3 coding sequence is TGTGCCAGCAGGCGGACAGGGCCCGGGGAGACCCAGTACTTC. It translates to CASRRTGPGETQYF.

DNA of the CDR3: TGTGCCAGTAGTCGACAGGGGGTTCGGGGTGAAAAACTGTTTTTT. Translated, it gives CASSRQGVRGEKLFF. The V gene is TRBV19, the J gene TRBJ1-4, with 9 bases identical to TRBD1. This CDR3 region has 15 residues. V was clipped by 5 bases and J by 7 bases; unmatched bases: 8. Per the germline V gene, CDR1 is LNHDA and CDR2 is SQIVND (reference sequence).

CDR3 nucleotide sequence: TGCGCCAGCAGCAGCGATGACAGGGTGGCAGATACGCAGTATTTT. It translates to CASSSDDRVADTQYF. The gene calls are TRBV5-1 and TRBJ2-3; 7 bases agree with TRBD1. This CDR3 has 15 residues. The germline V gene has CDR1 SGHRS and CDR2 YFSETQ. The V gene end was trimmed by 4 bases and the J gene end by 4 bases; junction bases not matched to a gene: 9.

V usage is TRBV5-4 and J usage is TRBJ2-3; D is perhaps TRBD2 (6 bases). This CDR3 has 15 amino acids. Trimming removed 4 bases from V and 2 bases from J, with 14 bases in between. Germline CDR1 and CDR2: SGHNT and YYREEE (reference sequence). The CDR3 DNA sequence: TGTGCCAGCAGCAAGGGAGGAGCGGCCACAGATACGCAGTATTTT. This encodes CASSKGGAATDTQYF.

The chain combines TRBV7-8 with TRBJ1-2; D not resolved. CDR1 and CDR2 from the germline V gene are SGHVS and FQNEAQ. This CDR3 comprises 14 residues. Trimming took off 3 bases at V and 4 bases at J, with 12 bases between the two ends. The CDR3, as DNA: TGTGCCAGCAGCTTCTCTATTACCGCCTATGGCTACACCTTC. Translation: CASSFSITAYGYTF.

The chain is built from TRBV7-9 and TRBJ2-1; D not certain. The CDR3 extends over 15 amino acids. V shed 4 bases and J shed 0 bases, with 10 bases lying between them. The V gene's germline CDR1 is SEHNR and CDR2 FQNEAQ (reference sequence). The CDR3 spells CASSSSVRSYNEQFF. In DNA form, the CDR3 reads TGTGCCAGCAGCTCCAGCGTTCGCTCCTACAATGAGCAGTTCTTC.

The chain uses TRBV4-1 and TRBJ2-7; tentatively, D is TRBD2 (6 bases). In germline, CDR1 is MGHRA, CDR2 YSYEKL. V dropped 5 bases and J dropped 2 bases, with 19 bases sitting between them. This CDR3 spans 16 amino acids. The CDR3, as DNA: TGCGCCAGCAGCTCTTTTCCGGGACTCGCCACCTACGAGCAGTACTTC. The encoded protein is CASSSFPGLATYEQYF.